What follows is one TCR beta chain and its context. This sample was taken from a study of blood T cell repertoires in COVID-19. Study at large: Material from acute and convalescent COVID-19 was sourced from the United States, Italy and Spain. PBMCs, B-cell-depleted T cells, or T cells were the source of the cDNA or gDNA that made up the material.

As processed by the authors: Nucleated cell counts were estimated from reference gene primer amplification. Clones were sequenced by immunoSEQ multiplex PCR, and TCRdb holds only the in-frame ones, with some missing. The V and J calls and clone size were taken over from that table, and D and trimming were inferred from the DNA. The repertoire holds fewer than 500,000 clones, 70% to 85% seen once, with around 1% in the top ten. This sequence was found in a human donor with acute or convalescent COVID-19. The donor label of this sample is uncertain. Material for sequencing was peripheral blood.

In nucleotides, the CDR3 is TGTGCCAGCAGCTTAGATCAGCGACTAGGCTACACCTTC. Translation: CASSLDQRLGYTF. The V call is TRBV11-2, the J call TRBJ1-2; the D is unclear. The CDR3 is 13 amino acids. Germline CDR1 and CDR2: SGHAT and FQNNGV. V gave up 0 bases and J gave up 8 bases, with 10 bases separating them.